Listed below are T cell receptor beta chains from one sample, sequenced in a study of CD8 T cells in ankylosing spondylitis. TCRdb fed the 5' RACE reads into MiXCR, producing one record per CDR3 protein. The repertoire consists of 150,000 to 200,000 distinct CDR3 sequences, with 30% to 40% occurring once and the leading ten covering 6%. The sequenced sample was synovial fluid, either unsorted or a sorted T cell fraction (not recorded which). The receptors were sampled from a male donor with ankylosing spondylitis. The CDR3 runs from the conserved cysteine through the conserved F or W. D genes are given only for firm matches. The size field is filled for only some rows; it gives once, few, many or a size class.

V,D,size,J,DNA,CDR3
TRBV5-1,TRBD1,.,TRBJ2-1,TGCGCCAGCAGCGTAGGACAGGGGGCTTTCGATGAGCAGTTCTTC,CASSVGQGAFDEQFF
TRBV10-2,TRBD2,.,TRBJ2-7,TGCGCCAGCAGACGGACTAGCGACTCCTACGAGCAGTACTTC,CASRRTSDSYEQYF
TRBV18,TRBD1,.,TRBJ2-1,TGTGCCAGCTCACCGCGCGACAGGGCTGGGAATGAGCAGTTCTTC,CASSPRDRAGNEQFF
TRBV7-8,TRBD2,.,TRBJ2-7,TGTGCCAGCAGCTTACTAGGGACTAGCGGGACCCACGAGCAGTACTTC,CASSLLGTSGTHEQYF
TRBV18,TRBD1,.,TRBJ1-1,TGTGCCAGCTCGGGGGGACAGGGGGAGAGGAACACTGAAGCTTTCTTT,CASSGGQGERNTEAFF
TRBV11-2,TRBD1,.,TRBJ1-4,TGTGCCAGCAGCTTGAGAGGGACAGGGGCCTCGACTAATGAAAAACTGTTTTTT,CASSLRGTGASTNEKLFF
TRBV12-3/TRBV12-4,TRBD1,medium-sized,TRBJ1-1,TGTGCCACAACCCGAGAGGGACAGGCGAAGAACACTGAAGCTTTCTTT,CATTREGQAKNTEAFF
TRBV5-6,TRBD2,few,TRBJ2-1,TGTGCCAGCAGCTTTCCAGCCGGGACTACCGAGTTTTTCTTC,CASSFPAGTTEFFF
TRBV2,.,.,TRBJ1-2,TGTGCCAGCAGTGAGGGGGGGACGGCTCGAGGCTACACCTTC,CASSEGGTARGYTF
TRBV6-1,.,.,TRBJ2-1,TGTGCCAGCAGTGAATTGGGTGACAGCGGCAATGAGCAGTTCTTC,CASSELGDSGNEQFF
TRBV6-2/TRBV6-3,.,few,TRBJ1-1,TGTGCCAGCAGATCACTACCGGGACAAAAGAACACTGAAGCTTTCTTT,CASRSLPGQKNTEAFF
TRBV20-1,.,.,TRBJ2-3,TGCAGTGCTAGCCGCACAGATACGCAGTATTTT,CSASRTDTQYF